These 18 T cell receptor beta chains came from one sample sequenced in a study of T cells in localized non-small cell lung cancer. Profiled with immunoSEQ multiplex PCR; TCRdb holds only in-frame clones, not every one. The data contain nearly 25,000 clones, roughly 86% of them singletons. The sample consisted of peripheral blood, taken before any cancer treatment. The receptors were gathered from a male donor aged 60 or over with stage II squamous cell lung carcinoma.

The rearrangement links TRBV7-2 to TRBJ1-1; D is ambiguous. Germline V gene data show CDR1 as SGHTA and CDR2 as FQGNSA. This CDR3 spans 11 amino acids. V was clipped by 5 bases and J by 5 bases, with 6 bases between them. The CDR3 reads CASSLHTEAFF. The CDR3, as DNA: TGTGCCAGCAGCCTCCATACTGAAGCTTTCTTT. Complete variable domain (other parts from reference TRBV7-2 and TRBJ1-1): GAGVSQSPSNKVTEKGKDVELRCDPISGHTALYWYRQSLGQGLEFLIYFQGNSAPDKSGLPSDRFSAERTGGSVSTLTIQRTQQEDSAVYLCASSLHTEAFFGQGTRLTVV.

The V call is TRBV18, the J call TRBJ2-7; 7 nucleotides align to TRBD1. Trimming removed 2 bases from V and 6 bases from J; junction bases left unmatched: 4. This CDR3 is 13 amino acids long. CDR1 and CDR2 (germline): KGHSH, LQKENI. CDR3 in DNA: TGTGCCAGCTCACCAAATACAGGGGTCGAGCAGTACTTC. It translates to CASSPNTGVEQYF.

This chain uses TRBV7-2 with TRBJ2-1; 10 positions agree with TRBD2. This CDR3 has 15 residues. Germline trimming cut 5 bases from V and 3 bases from J; bases unmatched to any gene: 4. Germline V gives CDR1 SGHTA, CDR2 FQGNSA. In DNA form, the CDR3 reads TGTGCCAGCAGCGTAGGACTAGCGGACTACAATGAGCAGTTCTTC. Protein: CASSVGLADYNEQFF.

The chain combines TRBV29-1 with TRBJ2-1, with 8 bases identical to TRBD2. After removal of 3 bases from V and 7 bases from J, the junction contained 2 bases not matched to a gene. Germline assignment: CDR1 SQVTM and CDR2 ANQGSEA. The CDR3 extends over 12 amino acids. CDR3 sequence (DNA): TGCAGCGTTGAGGCTAGCGGGAATGAGCAGTTCTTC. Its protein is CSVEASGNEQFF.

V usage is TRBV28 and J usage is TRBJ1-1, with no clear D. This CDR3 is 13 amino acids long. The V end lost 6 bases, the J end lost 5 bases, and 13 bases lay between the germline ends. Germline CDR1 is MDHEN and CDR2 is SYDVKM. CDR3 in amino acids: CASRPTGRTEAFF. DNA for the CDR3: TGTGCCAGCAGACCTACGGGGAGGACTGAAGCTTTCTTT.

This sequence joins TRBV5-6 and TRBJ1-5, with 9 nucleotides matching TRBD1. This CDR3 is built from 14 residues. The V gene end was trimmed by 5 bases and the J gene end by 5 bases; junction bases not matched to a gene: 5. Germline values: CDR1 SGHDT, CDR2 YYEEEE. The CDR3 region has the DNA TGTGCCAGCAGTACGGACAGGGGCGATCAGCCCCAGCATTTT. It yields the protein CASSTDRGDQPQHF.

The CDR3 region is CASSAPGPSYNEQFF. CDR3 in DNA: TGTGCCAGCAGCGCCCCTGGGCCATCCTACAATGAGCAGTTCTTC. The chain carries TRBV5-6 and TRBJ2-1; D remains unclear. This CDR3 is built from 15 residues. Germline V gene lookup returns CDR1 SGHDT and CDR2 YYEEEE. The germline V and J ends were trimmed by 4 bases and 1 base, with 12 bases remaining between them.

This rearrangement joins TRBV6-1 to TRBJ1-1; TRBD1 matches at 9 bases. Germline loops: CDR1 MNHNS, CDR2 SASEGT. This CDR3 region has 14 residues. V trimming: 7 bases; J trimming: 7 bases; junction bases outside the gene matches: 10. The CDR3, as DNA: TGTGCCAGCATTCTCGGGACAGGGAAACTTGAAGCTTTCTTT. Amino acid sequence: CASILGTGKLEAFF.

The rearrangement uses TRBV11-2 and TRBJ2-1; 7 positions agree with TRBD2. The CDR3 loop spans 15 amino acids. From germline, CDR1 is SGHAT and CDR2 FQNNGV. With 5 bases clipped from V and 8 bases from J, the junction kept 12 bases outside the gene matches. The CDR3 DNA sequence: TGTGCCAGCAGCCAAGGACTAGTCCCTGTCGATGAGCAGTTCTTC. It yields the protein CASSQGLVPVDEQFF.

This chain connects TRBV6-6 to TRBJ1-5; tentatively, D is TRBD1 (5 bases). The germline V gene encodes CDR1 MNHNY and CDR2 SVGAGI (reference sequence). CDR3 size: 14 residues. V lost 5 bases to trimming and J lost 4 bases, with 12 bases between them. In DNA, the CDR3 is TGTGCCAGCAGTGGGGGGGGTCAAAATCAGCCCCAGCATTTT. It translates to CASSGGGQNQPQHF.

V and J are TRBV6-6 and TRBJ2-7, with D perhaps TRBD1 (6 bases). V was clipped by 0 bases and J by 2 bases, with 11 bases between them. CDR1 is MNHNY, CDR2 SVGAGI, per germline (reference sequence). This CDR3 spans 15 amino acids. CDR3 DNA sequence: TGTGCCAGCAGTTACTCGCCACAGGGCCCCTACGAGCAGTACTTC. Its protein product is CASSYSPQGPYEQYF.

As to this clone: An end of the junction differs from the germline gene, which may be a read error. The chain is built from TRBV4-1 and TRBJ2-3; D is undetermined. This CDR3 region has 13 residues. From germline, CDR1 is MGHRA and CDR2 YSYEKL. The CDR3 bases are TGCGCCAGCAGCCAAGATTTCCAGCTAAGCCCACTTTTT. Encoded protein: CASSQDFQLSPLF.

This chain joins TRBV6-6 and TRBJ1-2, with D hard to call. From germline, CDR1 is MNHNY and CDR2 SVGAGI (reference sequence). Trimming removed 3 bases at V and 2 bases at J, with 7 bases between. The CDR3 has 13 amino acids. CDR3 nucleotides: TGTGCCAGCAGTTATGATACCAACTATGGCTACACCTTC. Residues: CASSYDTNYGYTF.

In the case of this clone: In the same sample, other DNA sequences code for this CDR3. The chain joins TRBV18 to TRBJ2-2, with no clear D. The CDR3 runs 13 residues. Germline V gives CDR1 KGHSH, CDR2 LQKENI. The V end lost 2 bases, the J end lost 1 base, and 2 bases lay between the germline ends. The CDR3 region has the DNA TGTGCCAGCTCACCAGGGAACACCGGGGAGCTGTTTTTT. Translation gives CASSPGNTGELFF.

This rearrangement joins TRBV18 to TRBJ2-5; TRBD2 might be the D (5 bases). V lost 3 bases, J lost 5 bases, and 13 bases lay in between. This CDR3 is built from 14 residues. Germline V gene sequence: CDR1 KGHSH, CDR2 LQKENI. In DNA, the CDR3 is TGTGCCAGCTCACCGATGACTACTAGGGAGACCCAGTACTTC. This gives the protein CASSPMTTRETQYF.

This chain joins TRBV7-8 and TRBJ1-4; 7 positions agree with TRBD1. Germline CDR1 reads SGHVS; CDR2 reads FQNEAQ. The CDR3 is 15 amino acids. Trimming removed 0 bases from V and 5 bases from J; junction bases left unmatched: 3. DNA of the CDR3: TGTGCCAGCAGCTTAGCGCAGGGGGGAAATGAAAAACTGTTTTTT. Its protein is CASSLAQGGNEKLFF.

J is TRBJ2-1 and V is TRBV30, with no clear D. Germline CDR1 and CDR2: GTSNPN and SVGIG (reference sequence). This CDR3 has 13 amino acids. Trimming shortened V by 3 bases and J by 9 bases, and 15 bases separated the two germline ends. CDR3 DNA: TGTGCCTGGAGCCCCAGTGGCAAGGGTGAGCAGTTCTTC. Protein sequence: CAWSPSGKGEQFF.

The chain couples TRBV7-9 to TRBJ2-3; TRBD2 is a possible D gene (6 bases). V was pared by 3 bases and J by 1 base, with 11 bases between. The CDR3 covers 15 residues. In germline, CDR1 is SEHNR, CDR2 FQNEAQ (reference sequence). The CDR3 protein is CASSLDGTRTDTQYF. CDR3 bases: TGTGCCAGCAGCTTGGATGGGACTCGCACAGATACGCAGTATTTT.